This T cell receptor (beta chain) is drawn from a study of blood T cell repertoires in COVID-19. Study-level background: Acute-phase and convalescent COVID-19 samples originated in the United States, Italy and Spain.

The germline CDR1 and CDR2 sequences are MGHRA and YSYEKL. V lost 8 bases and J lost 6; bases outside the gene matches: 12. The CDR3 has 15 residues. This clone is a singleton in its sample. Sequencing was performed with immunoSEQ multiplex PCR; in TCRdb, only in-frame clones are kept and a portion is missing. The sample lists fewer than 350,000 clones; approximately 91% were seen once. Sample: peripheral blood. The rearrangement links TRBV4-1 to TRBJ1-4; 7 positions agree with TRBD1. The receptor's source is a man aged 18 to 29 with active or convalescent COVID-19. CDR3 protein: CASRSPGQKHEKLFF. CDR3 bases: TGCGCCAGCCGCTCACCGGGACAGAAGCATGAAAAACTGTTTTTT.